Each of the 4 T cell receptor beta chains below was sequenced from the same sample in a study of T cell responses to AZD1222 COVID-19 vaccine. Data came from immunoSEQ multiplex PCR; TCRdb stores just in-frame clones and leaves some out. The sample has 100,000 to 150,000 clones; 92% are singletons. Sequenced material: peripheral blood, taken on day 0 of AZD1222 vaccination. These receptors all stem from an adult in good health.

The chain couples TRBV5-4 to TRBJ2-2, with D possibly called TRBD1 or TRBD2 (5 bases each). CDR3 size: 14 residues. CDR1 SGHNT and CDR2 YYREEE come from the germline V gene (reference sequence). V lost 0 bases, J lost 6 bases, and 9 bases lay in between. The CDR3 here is CASSLDGAAGELFF. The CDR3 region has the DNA TGTGCCAGCAGCTTGGACGGGGCGGCCGGGGAGCTGTTTTTT.

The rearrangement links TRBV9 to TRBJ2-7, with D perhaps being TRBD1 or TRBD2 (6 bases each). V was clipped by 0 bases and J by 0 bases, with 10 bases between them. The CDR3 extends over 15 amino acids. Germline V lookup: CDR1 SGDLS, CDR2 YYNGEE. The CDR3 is CASSVGGGTSYEQYF. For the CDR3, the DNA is TGTGCCAGCAGCGTAGGAGGGGGGACCTCCTACGAGCAGTACTTC.

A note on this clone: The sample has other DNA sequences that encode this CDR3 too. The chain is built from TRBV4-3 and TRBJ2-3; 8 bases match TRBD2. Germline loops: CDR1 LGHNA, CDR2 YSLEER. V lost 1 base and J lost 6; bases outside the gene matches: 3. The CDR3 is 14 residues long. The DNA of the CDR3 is TGCGCCAGCAGCCAAGGGGGCGGGAGGGATACGCAGTATTTT. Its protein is CASSQGGGRDTQYF.

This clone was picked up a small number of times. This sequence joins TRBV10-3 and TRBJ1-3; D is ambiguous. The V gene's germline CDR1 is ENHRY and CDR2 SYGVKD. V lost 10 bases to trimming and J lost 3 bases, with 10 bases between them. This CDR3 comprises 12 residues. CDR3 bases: TGTGCCACCAAACCAGGTGGAAACACCATATATTTT. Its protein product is CATKPGGNTIYF.